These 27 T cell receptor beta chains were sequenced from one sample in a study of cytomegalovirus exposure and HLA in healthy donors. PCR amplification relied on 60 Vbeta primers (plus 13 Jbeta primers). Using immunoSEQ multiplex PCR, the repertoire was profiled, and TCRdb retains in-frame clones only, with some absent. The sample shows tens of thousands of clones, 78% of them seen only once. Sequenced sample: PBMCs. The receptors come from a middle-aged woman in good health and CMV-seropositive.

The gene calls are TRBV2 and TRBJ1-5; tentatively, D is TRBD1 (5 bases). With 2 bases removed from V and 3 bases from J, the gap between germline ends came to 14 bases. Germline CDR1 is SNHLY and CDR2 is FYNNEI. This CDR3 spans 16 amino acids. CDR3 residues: CASSEISGSYNQPQHF. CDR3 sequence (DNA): TGTGCCAGCAGTGAAATCTCAGGGTCGTACAATCAGCCCCAGCATTTT.

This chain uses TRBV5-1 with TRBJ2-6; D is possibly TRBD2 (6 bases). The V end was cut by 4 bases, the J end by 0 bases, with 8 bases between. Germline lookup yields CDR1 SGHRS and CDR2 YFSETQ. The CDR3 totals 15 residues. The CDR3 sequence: CASSTGVSGANVLTF. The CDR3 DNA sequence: TGCGCCAGCAGCACGGGGGTCTCTGGGGCCAACGTCCTGACTTTC.

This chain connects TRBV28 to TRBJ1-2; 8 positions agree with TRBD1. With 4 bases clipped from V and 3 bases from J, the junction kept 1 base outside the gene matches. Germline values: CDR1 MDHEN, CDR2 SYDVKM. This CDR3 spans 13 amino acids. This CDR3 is CASSSGGHYGYTF. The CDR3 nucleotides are TGTGCCAGCAGTTCAGGGGGCCACTATGGCTACACCTTC.

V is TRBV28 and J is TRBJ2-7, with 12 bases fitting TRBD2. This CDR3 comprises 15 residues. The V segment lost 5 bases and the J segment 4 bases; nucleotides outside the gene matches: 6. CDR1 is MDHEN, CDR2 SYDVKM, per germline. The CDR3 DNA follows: TGTGCCAGCAGTCAACCTAGCGGGGGGGTTTACGAGCAGTACTTC. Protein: CASSQPSGGVYEQYF.

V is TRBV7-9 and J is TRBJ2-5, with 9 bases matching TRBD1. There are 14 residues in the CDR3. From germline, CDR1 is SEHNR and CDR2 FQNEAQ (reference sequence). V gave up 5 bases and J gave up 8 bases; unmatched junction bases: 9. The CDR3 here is CASSPPGQGGTQYF. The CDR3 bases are TGTGCCAGCAGCCCCCCGGGACAGGGAGGCACCCAGTACTTC. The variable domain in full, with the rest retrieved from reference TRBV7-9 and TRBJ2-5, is DTGVSQNPRHKITKRGQNVTFRCDPISEHNRLYWYRQTLGQGPEFLTYFQNEAQLEKSRLLSDRFSAERPKGSFSTLEIQRTEQGDSAMYLCASSPPGQGGTQYFGPGTRLLVL.

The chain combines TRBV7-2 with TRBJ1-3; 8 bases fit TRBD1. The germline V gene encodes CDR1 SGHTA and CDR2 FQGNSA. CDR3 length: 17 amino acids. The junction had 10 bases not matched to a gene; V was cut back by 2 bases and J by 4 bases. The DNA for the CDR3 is TGTGCCAGCAGCTTAATAGGGCAGGGGGCGGGAGGAAACACCATATATTTT. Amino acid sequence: CASSLIGQGAGGNTIYF. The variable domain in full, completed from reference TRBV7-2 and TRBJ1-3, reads GAGVSQSPSNKVTEKGKDVELRCDPISGHTALYWYRQSLGQGLEFLIYFQGNSAPDKSGLPSDRFSAERTGGSVSTLTIQRTQQEDSAVYLCASSLIGQGAGGNTIYFGEGSWLTVV.

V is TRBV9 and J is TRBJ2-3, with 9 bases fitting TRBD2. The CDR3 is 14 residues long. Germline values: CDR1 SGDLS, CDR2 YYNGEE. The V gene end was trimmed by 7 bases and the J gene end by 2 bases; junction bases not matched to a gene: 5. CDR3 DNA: TGTGCCAGCCAGGCGGGGGGGCTCACAGATACGCAGTATTTT. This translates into CASQAGGLTDTQYF.

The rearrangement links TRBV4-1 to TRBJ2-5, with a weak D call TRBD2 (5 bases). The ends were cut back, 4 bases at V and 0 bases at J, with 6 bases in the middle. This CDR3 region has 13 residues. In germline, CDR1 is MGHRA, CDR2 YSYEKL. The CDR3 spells CASSPGNQETQYF. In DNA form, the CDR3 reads TGCGCCAGCAGCCCCGGGAACCAAGAGACCCAGTACTTC.

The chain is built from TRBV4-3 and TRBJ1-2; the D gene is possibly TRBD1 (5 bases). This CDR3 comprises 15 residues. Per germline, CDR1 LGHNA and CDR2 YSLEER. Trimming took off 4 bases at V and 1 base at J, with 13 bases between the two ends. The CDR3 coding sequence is TGCGCCAGCAGCCCCGGGGGGGGGATTAACTATGGCTACACCTTC. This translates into CASSPGGGINYGYTF.

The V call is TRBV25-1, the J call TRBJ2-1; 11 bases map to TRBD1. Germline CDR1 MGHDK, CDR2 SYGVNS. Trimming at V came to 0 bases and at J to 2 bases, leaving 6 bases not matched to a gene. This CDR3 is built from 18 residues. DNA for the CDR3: TGTGCCAGCAGTGAATATTCCCCGGGACAGGGGGCCTACAATGAGCAGTTCTTC. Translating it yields CASSEYSPGQGAYNEQFF.

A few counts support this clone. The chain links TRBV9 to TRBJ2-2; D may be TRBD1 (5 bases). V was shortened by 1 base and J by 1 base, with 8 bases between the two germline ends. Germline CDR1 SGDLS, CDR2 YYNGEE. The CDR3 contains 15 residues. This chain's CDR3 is CASSVQGLNTGELFF. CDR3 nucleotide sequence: TGTGCCAGCAGCGTACAGGGATTGAACACCGGGGAGCTGTTTTTT. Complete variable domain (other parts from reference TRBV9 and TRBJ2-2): DSGVTQTPKHLITATGQRVTLRCSPRSGDLSVYWYQQSLDQGLQFLIQYYNGEERAKGNILERFSAQQFPDLHSELNLSSLELGDSALYFCASSVQGLNTGELFFGEGSRLTVL.

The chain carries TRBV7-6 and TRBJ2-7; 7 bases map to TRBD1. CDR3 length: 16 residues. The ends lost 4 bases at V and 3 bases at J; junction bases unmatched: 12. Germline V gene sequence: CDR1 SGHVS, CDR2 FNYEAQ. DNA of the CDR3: TGTGCCAGCAGCTCAAACCGGGACAGAGGAATCTACGAGCAGTACTTC. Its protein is CASSSNRDRGIYEQYF.

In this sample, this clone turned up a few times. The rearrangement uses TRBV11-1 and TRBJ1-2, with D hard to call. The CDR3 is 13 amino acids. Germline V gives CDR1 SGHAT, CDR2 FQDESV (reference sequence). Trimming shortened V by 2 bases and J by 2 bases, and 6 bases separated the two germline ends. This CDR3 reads CASSLSRNYGYTF. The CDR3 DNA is TGTGCCAGCAGCTTATCCCGGAACTATGGCTACACCTTC.

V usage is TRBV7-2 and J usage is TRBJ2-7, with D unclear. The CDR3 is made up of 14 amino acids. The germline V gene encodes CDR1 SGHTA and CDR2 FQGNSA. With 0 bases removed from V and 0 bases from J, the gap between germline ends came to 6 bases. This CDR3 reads CASSLATHSYEQYF. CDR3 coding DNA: TGTGCCAGCAGCTTAGCTACACACTCCTACGAGCAGTACTTC.

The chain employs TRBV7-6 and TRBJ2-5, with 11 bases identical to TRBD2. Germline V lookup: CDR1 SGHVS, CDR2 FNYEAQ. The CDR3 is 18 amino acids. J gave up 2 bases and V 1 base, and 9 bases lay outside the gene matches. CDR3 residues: CASSLEIAGGLPQETQYF. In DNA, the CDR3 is TGTGCCAGCAGCTTAGAGATAGCGGGGGGGCTTCCACAAGAGACCCAGTACTTC.

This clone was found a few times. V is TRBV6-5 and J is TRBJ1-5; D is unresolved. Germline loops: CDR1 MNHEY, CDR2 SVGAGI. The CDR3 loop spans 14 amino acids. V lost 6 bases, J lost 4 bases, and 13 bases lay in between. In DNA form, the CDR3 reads TGTGCCAGCAGCTTGAACTACGCGAATCAGCCCCAGCATTTT. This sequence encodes CASSLNYANQPQHF.

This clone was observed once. The DNA of the CDR3 is TGTGCCATCAGTGAGGGACTAGCGGGGCAAGAGACCCAGTACTTC. Encoded protein: CAISEGLAGQETQYF. The rearrangement uses TRBV10-3 and TRBJ2-5; the match to TRBD2 covers 12 bases. Trimming removed 2 bases from V and 2 bases from J; junction bases left unmatched: 0. CDR1 and CDR2 (germline): ENHRY, SYGVKD. The CDR3 is 15 residues long.

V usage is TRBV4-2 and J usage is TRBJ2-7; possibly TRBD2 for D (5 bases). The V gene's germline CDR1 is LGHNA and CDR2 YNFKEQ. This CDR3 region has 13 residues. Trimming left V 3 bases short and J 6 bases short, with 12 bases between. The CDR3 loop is CASSQDLRVEQYF. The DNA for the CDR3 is TGTGCCAGCAGCCAGGATCTGAGGGTCGAGCAGTACTTC.

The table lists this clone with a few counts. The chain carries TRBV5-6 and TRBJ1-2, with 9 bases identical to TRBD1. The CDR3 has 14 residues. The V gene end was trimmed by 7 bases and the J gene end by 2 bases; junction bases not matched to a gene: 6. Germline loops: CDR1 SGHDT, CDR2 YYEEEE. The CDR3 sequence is CASRRTGENYGYTF. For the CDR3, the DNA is TGTGCCAGCCGACGGACAGGGGAGAACTATGGCTACACCTTC.

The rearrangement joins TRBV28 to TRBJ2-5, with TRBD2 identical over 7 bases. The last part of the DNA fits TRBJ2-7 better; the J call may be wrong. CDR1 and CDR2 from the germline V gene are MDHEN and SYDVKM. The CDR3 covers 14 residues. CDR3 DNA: TGTGCCAGCCAATTGCGGGGGTCCCACTACGAGCAGTACTTC. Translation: CASQLRGSHYEQYF.

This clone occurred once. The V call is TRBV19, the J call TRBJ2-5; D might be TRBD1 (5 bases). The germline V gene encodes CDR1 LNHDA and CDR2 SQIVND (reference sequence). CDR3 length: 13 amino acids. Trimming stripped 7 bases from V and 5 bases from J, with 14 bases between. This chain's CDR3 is CASKNQGSETQYF. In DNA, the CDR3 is TGTGCCAGTAAAAACCAGGGTTCCGAGACCCAGTACTTC.

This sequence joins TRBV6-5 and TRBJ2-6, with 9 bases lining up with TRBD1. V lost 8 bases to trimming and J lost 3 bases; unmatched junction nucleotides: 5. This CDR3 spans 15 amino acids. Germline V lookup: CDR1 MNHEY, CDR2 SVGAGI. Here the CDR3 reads CASGTGYFGANVLTF. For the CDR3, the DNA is TGTGCCAGCGGGACAGGGTACTTTGGGGCCAACGTCCTGACTTTC.

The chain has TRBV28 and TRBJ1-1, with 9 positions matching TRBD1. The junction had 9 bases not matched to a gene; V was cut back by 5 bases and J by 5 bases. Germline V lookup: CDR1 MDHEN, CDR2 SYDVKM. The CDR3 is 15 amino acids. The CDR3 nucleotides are TGTGCCAGCAGTGCTGTGGGACAGGGAAGTACTGAAGCTTTCTTT. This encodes CASSAVGQGSTEAFF.

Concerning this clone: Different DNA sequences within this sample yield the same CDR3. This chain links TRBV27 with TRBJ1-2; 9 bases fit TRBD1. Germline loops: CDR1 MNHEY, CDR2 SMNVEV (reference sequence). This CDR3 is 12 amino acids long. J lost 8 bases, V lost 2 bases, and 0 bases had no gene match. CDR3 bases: TGTGCCAGCAGTTTAACAGGGGGCGGCTACACCTTC. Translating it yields CASSLTGGGYTF.

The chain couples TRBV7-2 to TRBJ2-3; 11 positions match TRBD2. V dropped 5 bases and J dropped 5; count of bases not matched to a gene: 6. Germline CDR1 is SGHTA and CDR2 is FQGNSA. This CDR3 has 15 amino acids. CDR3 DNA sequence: TGTGCCAGCAGCATCTTAGCGGGGGGGTTAGATACGCAGTATTTT. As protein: CASSILAGGLDTQYF.

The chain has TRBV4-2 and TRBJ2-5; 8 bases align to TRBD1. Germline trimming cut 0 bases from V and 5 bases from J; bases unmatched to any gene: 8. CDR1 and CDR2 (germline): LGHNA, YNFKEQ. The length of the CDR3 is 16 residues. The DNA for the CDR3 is TGTGCCAGCAGCCAAGATCAGGACAGGGCTTGGGAGACCCAGTACTTC. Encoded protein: CASSQDQDRAWETQYF.

The CDR3 region is CASSFLGATNEKLFF. The CDR3 nucleotides are TGTGCCAGCAGTTTCCTAGGGGCAACTAATGAAAAACTGTTTTTT. The chain links TRBV27 to TRBJ1-4; D might be TRBD1 (5 bases). CDR1 and CDR2 from the germline V gene are MNHEY and SMNVEV (reference sequence). CDR3 size: 15 residues. V lost 3 bases and J 0 bases, leaving 8 bases between the germline ends.